This entry features one T cell receptor beta chain sequence. How the authors handled the data: The assay estimated nucleated cells by amplifying reference gene primers. Measured with immunoSEQ multiplex PCR; TCRdb has only the in-frame clones, and not every one. V, J and clone size are taken as reported in that table, and D and trimming were inferred from the DNA itself. Counted here are 100,000 or so clones, around 86% occurring once; the ten biggest clones make up 3.8%. The sample belongs to a study of blood T cell repertoires in COVID-19. Study overall: Italy, Spain and the United States were the sources of the convalescent and acute COVID-19 samples. The cDNA or gDNA used as material had been derived from T cells, B-cell-depleted T cells, or PBMCs.

This CDR3 is built from 15 residues. Germline V gene sequence: CDR1 LNHDA, CDR2 SQIVND (reference sequence). Trimming pared 1 base from V and 0 bases from J, leaving 10 bases between. The sample comprised peripheral blood. This clonotype was sampled from a man in his 60s with acute or convalescent COVID-19. The chain employs TRBV19 and TRBJ2-7; weak D call: TRBD1 (5 bases). CDR3: CASSIGQLSSYEQYF. In DNA form, the CDR3 reads TGTGCCAGTAGTATAGGACAGCTGAGCTCCTACGAGCAGTACTTC.